This record looks at one T cell receptor (beta chain) sequence and its context. Its target is not known. The CDR3 has 15 residues. CDR1 MNHEY and CDR2 SVGAGI come from the germline V gene. These data come from a study of CXCR3-negative and CXCR3-positive naive CD8 T cells. Libraries of TRB cDNA were made by 5' RACE and carried UMIs. TCRdb re-called the 5' RACE reads, yielding one record per CDR3 amino acid sequence without DNA. The listing records 75,000 or so distinct CDR3 sequences. Study-level points and caveats: Similar levels of surface CD5 were seen between naive subsets; TCR strength was inferred from TRB CDR3 properties. Researchers reported similar TRBV-TRBJ usage in naive CXCR3-negative and CXCR3-positive cells, though memory differed.

Those CD8+ T cells considered naive were CD45RO-CCR7+CD27+CD95-. This TCR came from a human donor in good health. Some clones in this sample may be carry-over from other donors' samples. The sample taken for sequencing was naive CXCR3- CD8+ T cells from blood. Subset meaning: CD45RO-CCR7+CD27+CD95- naive CD8+ T cells lacking CXCR3 (TNR3-). The chain is built from TRBV6-5 and TRBJ1-1. The CDR3: CASSYSRIGNTEAFF.